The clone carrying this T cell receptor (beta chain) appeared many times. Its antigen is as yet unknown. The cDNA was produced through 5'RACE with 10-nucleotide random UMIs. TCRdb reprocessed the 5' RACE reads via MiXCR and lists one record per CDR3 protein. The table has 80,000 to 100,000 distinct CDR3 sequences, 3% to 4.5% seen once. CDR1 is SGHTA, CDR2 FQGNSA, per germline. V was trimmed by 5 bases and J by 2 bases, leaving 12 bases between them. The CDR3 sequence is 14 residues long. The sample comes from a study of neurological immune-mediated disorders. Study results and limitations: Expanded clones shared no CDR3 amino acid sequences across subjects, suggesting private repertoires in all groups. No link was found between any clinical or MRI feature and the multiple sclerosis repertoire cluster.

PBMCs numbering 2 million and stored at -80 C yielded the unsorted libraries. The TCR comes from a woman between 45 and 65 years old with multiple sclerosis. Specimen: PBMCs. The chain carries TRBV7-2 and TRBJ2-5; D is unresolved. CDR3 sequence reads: CASSRSRWQETQYF. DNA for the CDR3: TGTGCCAGCAGCCGTTCCCGGTGGCAAGAGACCCAGTACTTC.